This T cell receptor (beta chain) was recorded in a study of blood T cell repertoires in COVID-19. The CDR3 is 16 amino acids. CDR1 KGHSH and CDR2 LQKENI come from the germline V gene. V was shortened by 2 bases and J by 1 base, with 14 bases between the two germline ends. Profiling relied on immunoSEQ multiplex PCR, and the TCRdb table lists in-frame clones only, not all of them. The sample records some 180,000 clones, around 82% being singletons. This sequence joins TRBV18 and TRBJ1-2, with D unclear. The sample consisted of peripheral blood. The TCR originated in an elderly woman with acute or convalescent COVID-19. Here the CDR3 reads CASSPVPRRFNYGYTF. The CDR3, as DNA: TGTGCCAGCTCACCAGTCCCTAGGCGCTTTAACTATGGCTACACCTTC.